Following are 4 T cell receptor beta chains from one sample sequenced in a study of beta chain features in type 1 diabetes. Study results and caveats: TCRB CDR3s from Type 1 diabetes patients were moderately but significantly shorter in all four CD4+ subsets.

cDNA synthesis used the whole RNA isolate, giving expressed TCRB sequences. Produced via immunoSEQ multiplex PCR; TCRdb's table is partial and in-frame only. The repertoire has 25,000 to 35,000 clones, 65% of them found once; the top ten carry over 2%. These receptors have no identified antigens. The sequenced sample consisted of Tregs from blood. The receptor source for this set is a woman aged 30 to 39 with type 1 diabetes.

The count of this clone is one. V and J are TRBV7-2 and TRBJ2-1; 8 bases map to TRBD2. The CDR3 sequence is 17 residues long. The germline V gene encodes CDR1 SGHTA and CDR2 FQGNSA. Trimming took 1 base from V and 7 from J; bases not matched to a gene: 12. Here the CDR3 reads CASSLEFGGGSRNEQFF. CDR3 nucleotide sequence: TGTGCCAGCAGCTTAGAATTCGGCGGGGGGTCGAGGAATGAGCAGTTCTTC.

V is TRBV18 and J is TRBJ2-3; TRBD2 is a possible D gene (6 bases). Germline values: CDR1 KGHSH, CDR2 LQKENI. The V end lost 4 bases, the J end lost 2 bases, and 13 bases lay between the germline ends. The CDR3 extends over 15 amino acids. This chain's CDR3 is CASSRGTPDTDTQYF. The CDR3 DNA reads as TGTGCCAGCTCACGCGGGACTCCCGACACAGATACGCAGTATTTT. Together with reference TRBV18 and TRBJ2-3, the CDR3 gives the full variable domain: NAGVMQNPRHLVRRRGQEARLRCSPMKGHSHVYWYRQLPEEGLKFMVYLQKENIIDESGMPKERFSAEFPKEGPSILRIQQVVRGDSAAYFCASSRGTPDTDTQYFGPGTRLTVL.

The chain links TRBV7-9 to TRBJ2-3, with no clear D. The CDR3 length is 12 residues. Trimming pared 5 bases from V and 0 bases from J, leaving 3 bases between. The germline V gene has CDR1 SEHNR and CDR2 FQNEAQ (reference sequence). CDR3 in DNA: TGTGCCAGCAGCGCGAGCACAGATACGCAGTATTTT. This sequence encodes CASSASTDTQYF.

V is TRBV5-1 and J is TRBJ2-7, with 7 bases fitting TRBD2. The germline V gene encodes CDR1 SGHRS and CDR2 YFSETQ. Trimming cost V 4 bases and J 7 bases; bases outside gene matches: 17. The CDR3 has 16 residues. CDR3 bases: TGCGCCAGCAGCCGGGCTTTGGACCCTACCGGGGGGGAGCAGTACTTC. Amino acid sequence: CASSRALDPTGGEQYF.